A selection of T cell receptor beta chains follows, all from one sample in a study of Ad26.COV2.S vaccination and SARS-CoV-2 variants. Clones were sequenced by immunoSEQ multiplex PCR, and TCRdb holds only the in-frame ones, with some missing. Of 380,000 or so clones listed, roughly four fifths were seen once; the top ten hold about 7.1%. Specimen: peripheral blood, collected in a trial of Ad26.COV2.S vaccine versus placebo. The receptor source for this set is a person aged 18-65 years who received the Ad26.COV2.S COVID-19 vaccine or a placebo. Each CDR3 is given with its conserved first and last residue. D genes are given only for firm matches. Size is omitted from some rows. Given values are once, few, many or a class for expanded clones.

TRBV5-1	once	TRBD1	TRBJ1-5	TGCGCCAGCAGTTTACAGGGGAGCAATCAGCCCCAGCATTTT	CASSLQGSNQPQHF
TRBV27	-	-	TRBJ1-1	TGTGCCAGCAGTTTATCTAGGAGCACTGAAGCTTTCTTT	CASSLSRSTEAFF
TRBV6-2/TRBV6-3	-	-	TRBJ2-1	TGTGCCAGCAGTTACTCAGGACGGGGGTTTTACAATGAGCAGTTCTTC	CASSYSGRGFYNEQFF
TRBV5-4	-	-	TRBJ2-7	TGTGCCAGCAGCTTGTGGGGGAAGGTGAGCGAGCAGTACTTC	CASSLWGKVSEQYF
TRBV29-1	-	-	TRBJ2-7	TGCAGCGTTGCGGCAGTTGAGCCCTACGAGCAGTACTTC	CSVAAVEPYEQYF
TRBV5-4	once	-	TRBJ2-3	TGTGCCAGCAGCTTCGCGACTAGAACAGATACGCAGTATTTT	CASSFATRTDTQYF
TRBV4-1	-	-	TRBJ2-7	TGCGCCAGCAGCATGGGCCCAGGGCTCTACGAGCAGTACTTC	CASSMGPGLYEQYF
TRBV5-4	-	-	TRBJ2-3	TGTGCCAGCAGCTCAGGACAAGCCACAGATACGCAGTATTTT	CASSSGQATDTQYF
TRBV11-3	-	-	TRBJ2-2	TGTGCCAGCAGCCGCAAAAAGGTCGGGGAGCTGTTTTTT	CASSRKKVGELFF
TRBV7-8	-	-	TRBJ2-1	TGTGCCAGCAGCTTAGGGTGGCAGGTCAATGAGCAGTTCTTC	CASSLGWQVNEQFF
TRBV14	-	-	TRBJ2-4	TGTGCCAGCAGCCAACGGCCCGTAAACATTCAGTACTTC	CASSQRPVNIQYF
TRBV5-6	-	-	TRBJ2-4	TGTGCCAGCAGCTTCCTTGACAGCCTAGCCAAAAACATTCAGTACTTC	CASSFLDSLAKNIQYF
TRBV4-3	-	-	TRBJ1-2	TGCGCCAGCAGCCAAGTGACTTATCCGACTAACTATGGCTACACCTTC	CASSQVTYPTNYGYTF
TRBV6-5	-	-	TRBJ1-2	TGTGCCAGCACCTTCGACCGCTTTGCCTATGGCTACACCTTC	CASTFDRFAYGYTF
TRBV5-1	-	-	TRBJ1-1	TGCGCCAGCAGCTTGGGACCATTTCAAGACACTGAAGCTTTCTTT	CASSLGPFQDTEAFF
TRBV11-2	-	-	TRBJ1-6	TGTGCCAGCAGCCCATTATCCAGGGAGCGGGATTCACCCCTCCACTTT	CASSPLSRERDSPLHF
TRBV2	-	-	TRBJ1-1	TGTGCCAGCAGCCCTAGACTGAACACTGAAGCTTTCTTT	CASSPRLNTEAFF
TRBV5-1	few	-	TRBJ1-2	TGCGCCAGCAGCTTGCCCTCCGTGGGCTACACCTTC	CASSLPSVGYTF
TRBV9	-	-	TRBJ1-6	TGTGCCAGCAGCACCGGAGGCGGGGGATATAATTCACCCCTCCACTTT	CASSTGGGGYNSPLHF
TRBV6-5	few	-	TRBJ1-5	TGTGCCAGCAGTTACGAGGAAAATCAGCCCCAGCATTTT	CASSYEENQPQHF
TRBV12-3/TRBV12-4	-	-	TRBJ1-6	TGTGCCACCCCTAGCCCCAAGGGATCACCCCTCCACTTT	CATPSPKGSPLHF
TRBV30	-	TRBD1	TRBJ2-7	TGTGCCTGGAGGGACAGGAGATTCTACGAGCAGTACTTC	CAWRDRRFYEQYF
TRBV4-3	-	-	TRBJ1-2	TGCGCCAGCAGCTTAAGGGGGGTCGGTGGCTACACCTTC	CASSLRGVGGYTF
TRBV11-3	-	TRBD2	TRBJ2-7	TGTGCCAGCAGCCCATATAGCGGGAGTAGGAGGTACGAGCAGTACTTC	CASSPYSGSRRYEQYF
TRBV18	-	TRBD1	TRBJ1-6	TGTGCCAGCTCACAGACAGGGGTTGGTTCACCCCTCCACTTT	CASSQTGVGSPLHF
TRBV4-2	-	TRBD1	TRBJ2-6	TGTGCCAGCACCCGGGACAGTCAGACTGGGGCCAACGTCCTGACTTTC	CASTRDSQTGANVLTF
TRBV5-1	once	-	TRBJ2-7	TGCGCCAGCAGCTTGGCCGCCCGAGGAGGGTCCTACGAGCAGTACTTC	CASSLAARGGSYEQYF
TRBV18	-	-	TRBJ1-1	TGTGCCAGCTCCGCGGGTAGGGAGAAGGCTTTCTTT	CASSAGREKAFF
TRBV9	few	TRBD2	TRBJ2-2	TGTGCCAGCAGCCCCCCTAGCGGGGTGAACACCGGGGAGCTGTTTTTT	CASSPPSGVNTGELFF
TRBV10-1	-	-	TRBJ2-3	TGCGCCAGCAGTCCTCTTAGCAGGAGCACAGATACGCAGTATTTT	CASSPLSRSTDTQYF
TRBV4-2	-	TRBD2	TRBJ2-7	TGTGCCAGCAGCCATGAGTCCGGGACTAGCTTCGCCGAGCAGTACTTC	CASSHESGTSFAEQYF
TRBV15	once	-	TRBJ1-2	TGTGCCACCAGCAGAGGAGGCAACTATGGCTACACCTTC	CATSRGGNYGYTF
TRBV6-5	once	TRBD1	TRBJ1-1	TGTGCCAGCAGTTGGGACAGGGTGAACACTGAAGCTTTCTTT	CASSWDRVNTEAFF
TRBV28	-	-	TRBJ1-2	TGTGCCAGCAGCCCTCCTGGCTACACCTTC	CASSPPGYTF
TRBV5-1	few	TRBD2	TRBJ2-7	TGCGCCAGCAGCCCTCCTGGGACTAGCGGGACCTACGAGCAGTACTTC	CASSPPGTSGTYEQYF
TRBV2	few	-	TRBJ2-3	TGTGCCAGCAGTGAGAGAAAGGGTATCACAGATACGCAGTATTTT	CASSERKGITDTQYF
TRBV27	-	-	TRBJ2-7	TGTGCCAGCAGTTTAGGTAGCCTCGCCTACGAGCAGTACTTC	CASSLGSLAYEQYF
TRBV6-5	-	-	TRBJ2-7	TGTGCCAGCAGCCGGTCCTCCTACGAGCAGTACTTC	CASSRSSYEQYF
TRBV5-1	-	TRBD1	TRBJ1-1	TGCGCCAGCAGCTCAAAACAGGGGAGTGTGAACACTGAAGCTTTCTTT	CASSSKQGSVNTEAFF
TRBV3-1/TRBV3-2	-	TRBD1	TRBJ1-1	TGTGCCAGCAGCCCTTTGGACAGGGAGGGCACTGAAGCTTTCTTT	CASSPLDREGTEAFF
TRBV27	-	TRBD2	TRBJ2-1	TGTGCCAGCAGTTTCGGACTAGCGGGCTGGGAGCAGTTCTTC	CASSFGLAGWEQFF
TRBV10-3	-	-	TRBJ1-5	TGTGCCATCAGTGAGGGGGGGAATCAGCCCCAGCATTTT	CAISEGGNQPQHF
TRBV29-1	once	-	TRBJ2-1	TGCAGCGTTGAAGATGGGGGACCCAGCTCCTACAATGAGCAGTTCTTC	CSVEDGGPSSYNEQFF
TRBV30	-	-	TRBJ2-7	TGTGCCTGGAGTACGACAGCCGGGTCCGCCTACGAGCAGTACTTC	CAWSTTAGSAYEQYF
TRBV9	-	-	TRBJ1-2	TGTGCCAGCAGTGGAGCACAGGGAATGCATGGCTACACCTTC	CASSGAQGMHGYTF
TRBV5-1	-	-	TRBJ2-3	TGCGCCAGCAGCTTGGCCTTGGGGTCGGATACGCAGTATTTT	CASSLALGSDTQYF
TRBV11-3	-	TRBD1	TRBJ2-7	TGTGCCAGCAGCTTACGTGACAGGGGGATAGCCTACGAGCAGTACTTC	CASSLRDRGIAYEQYF
TRBV12-3/TRBV12-4	-	-	TRBJ1-3	TGTGCCAGCAGTTTTCGGGCCACCATATATTTT	CASSFRATIYF